Below, 22 T cell receptor beta chains from the same sample are listed, as sequenced in a study of blood T cell repertoires in COVID-19. TCRdb's copy holds only in-frame clones and misses some; the assay was immunoSEQ multiplex PCR. Here the sample spans around 23,000 clones, around 90% being singletons. Sequenced sample: peripheral blood. These receptors were collected from a human donor in a cohort sampled during active COVID-19.

The gene calls are TRBV7-2 and TRBJ1-6, with a weak D call TRBD1 (5 bases). CDR3 length: 14 residues. CDR1 and CDR2 (germline): SGHTA, FQGNSA. Between the trimmed V and J ends, which lost 1 base and 7 bases, there was a span of 8 bases. CDR3 nucleotides: TGTGCCAGCAGCTTAGAGGCAGGGAATTCACCCCTCCACTTT. This encodes CASSLEAGNSPLHF.

This clone was observed a single time. The gene calls are TRBV6-1 and TRBJ1-5; 8 nucleotides agree with TRBD1. Losses at the gene ends were 1 base for V and 3 bases for J; bases not matched to a gene: 5. Per the germline V gene, CDR1 is MNHNS and CDR2 is SASEGT. The CDR3 spans 16 residues. The CDR3 protein is CASSEGTGTFNQPQHF. CDR3 bases: TGTGCCAGCAGTGAAGGGACAGGGACCTTCAATCAGCCCCAGCATTTT.

The chain employs TRBV11-2 and TRBJ1-5; D unresolved. This CDR3 has 14 amino acids. CDR1 is SGHAT, CDR2 FQNNGV, per germline. V lost 0 bases and J 0 bases, leaving 3 bases between the germline ends. CDR3 loop: CASSLDSSNQPQHF. CDR3 sequence (DNA): TGTGCCAGCAGCTTAGATAGTAGCAATCAGCCCCAGCATTTT.

This chain connects TRBV27 to TRBJ1-5; D unclear. In germline, CDR1 is MNHEY, CDR2 SMNVEV (reference sequence). The CDR3 contains 14 residues. Trimming stripped 3 bases from V and 7 bases from J, with 13 bases between. Written as DNA, the CDR3 is TGTGCCAGCAGTTTCTCCCGGGTCGTGCAGCCCCAGCATTTT. Its protein is CASSFSRVVQPQHF.

The chain combines TRBV2 with TRBJ1-1; no clear D. V gave up 7 bases and J gave up 7 bases, with 13 bases separating them. The CDR3 length is 12 residues. Germline V gene sequence: CDR1 SNHLY, CDR2 FYNNEI. The CDR3 coding sequence is TGTGCCAGCACTGCTTGGGCGGGTGAAGCTTTCTTT. It yields the protein CASTAWAGEAFF.

This sequence joins TRBV5-4 and TRBJ2-1; possible D gene TRBD1, 5 bases. Germline CDR1 is SGHNT and CDR2 is YYREEE (reference sequence). This CDR3 is built from 17 residues. V was trimmed by 1 base and J by 5 bases, leaving 19 bases between them. DNA of the CDR3: TGTGCCAGCAGCTTGCAGGGTCTACCAACAAGAGACAATGAGCAGTTCTTC. Amino acids: CASSLQGLPTRDNEQFF.

The V and J genes are TRBV25-1 and TRBJ1-5; D might be TRBD1 (5 bases). Germline assignment: CDR1 MGHDK and CDR2 SYGVNS. V lost 3 bases and J lost 6, with 12 bases in between. There are 14 residues in the CDR3. In DNA form, the CDR3 reads TGTGCCAGCAGTGATCCTGGGAGGGGTCAGCCCCAGCATTTT. This encodes CASSDPGRGQPQHF.

The rearrangement links TRBV6-6 to TRBJ2-3; 8 bases align to TRBD1. This CDR3 has 12 amino acids. The germline V gene encodes CDR1 MNHNY and CDR2 SVGAGI (reference sequence). V lost 6 bases to trimming and J lost 9 bases; unmatched junction nucleotides: 5. The CDR3 loop is CASSHQGATQYF. In nucleotides, the CDR3 is TGTGCCAGCAGCCACCAGGGGGCCACGCAGTATTTT.

CDR3 DNA: TGTGCCAGCAGCTCCCTACAGGGGGCGGCCGGGGAGCTGTTTTTT. Amino acid sequence: CASSSLQGAAGELFF. The chain carries TRBV5-4 and TRBJ2-2; 9 bases agree with TRBD1. The CDR3 is 15 amino acids. CDR1 and CDR2 from the germline V gene are SGHNT and YYREEE (reference sequence). V lost 3 bases and J lost 6; bases outside the gene matches: 6.

The V call is TRBV5-4, the J call TRBJ2-1, with a tentative D call TRBD1 (6 bases). V shed 3 bases and J shed 5 bases, with 24 bases lying between them. The CDR3 runs 18 residues. Germline V gene data show CDR1 as SGHNT and CDR2 as YYREEE (reference sequence). CDR3 sequence: CASSSPLWAGALNNEQFF. Here the CDR3 DNA reads TGTGCCAGCAGCTCCCCTCTTTGGGCAGGGGCCCTGAACAATGAGCAGTTCTTC.

The chain employs TRBV3-1 (or the pseudogene TRBV3-2) and TRBJ2-4, with a possible D match to TRBD1 (6 bases). V was trimmed by 0 bases and J by 0 bases, leaving 18 bases between them. The CDR3 is 19 amino acids. Germline V CDR1 and CDR2: LGHDT, YNNKEL (reference sequence). The CDR3 loop reads CASSQEDSRLLLAKNIQYF. Here the CDR3 DNA reads TGTGCCAGCAGCCAAGAGGACAGTAGGCTACTCCTAGCCAAAAACATTCAGTACTTC.

In its sample, this clone was seen once. The V gene is TRBV10-1, the J gene TRBJ2-3, with 10 bases that match TRBD2. J gave up 3 bases and V 0 bases, and 9 bases lay outside the gene matches. Per the germline V gene, CDR1 is WNHNN and CDR2 is SYGVQD (reference sequence). This CDR3 has 18 residues. The CDR3 coding sequence is TGCGCCAGCAGTGAGTCAGCGGGGGGGTATCTAGCGACAGATACGCAGTATTTT. Translation: CASSESAGGYLATDTQYF.

The count of this clone is one. V usage is TRBV6-5 and J usage is TRBJ2-2; D possibly corresponds to TRBD2 (5 bases). The CDR3 loop spans 16 amino acids. V was cut by 4 bases and J by 3 bases, with 15 bases left in between. Germline V gives CDR1 MNHEY, CDR2 SVGAGI. CDR3 amino acids: CASSSGAEAYTGELFF. The CDR3 nucleotides are TGTGCCAGCAGTTCAGGCGCGGAGGCGTACACCGGGGAGCTGTTTTTT.

This clone appeared a single time. The chain couples TRBV4-1 to TRBJ2-1, with D perhaps matching TRBD1 (5 bases). With 1 base removed from V and 7 bases from J, the gap between germline ends came to 11 bases. Germline V gene data show CDR1 as MGHRA and CDR2 as YSYEKL. CDR3 length equals 14 residues. CDR3 in DNA: TGCGCCAGCAGCCAAGTCCCAGGGAATAATGAGCAGTTCTTC. Its translation is CASSQVPGNNEQFF.

V and J are TRBV7-8 and TRBJ1-1; 8 nucleotides match TRBD1. After removal of 2 bases from V and 4 bases from J, the junction contained 6 bases not matched to a gene. CDR3 size: 15 residues. Germline V gene lookup returns CDR1 SGHVS and CDR2 FQNEAQ. The DNA for the CDR3 is TGTGCCAGCAGCTTATCCCCACAGGGGGGCACTGAAGCTTTCTTT. Translating it yields CASSLSPQGGTEAFF.

This clone came up a few times. The J gene is TRBJ2-7, the V gene TRBV12-5; D is possibly TRBD2 (5 bases). V lost 2 bases to trimming and J lost 4 bases, with 9 bases between them. Per the germline V gene, CDR1 is LGHNT and CDR2 is FRNRAP. CDR3 length: 13 amino acids. CDR3: CASGLYPGYEQYF. The CDR3 bases are TGTGCTAGTGGTTTGTATCCGGGGTACGAGCAGTACTTC.

Regarding this clone: Sequence at one end of the junction differs from germline and may be a read error. The chain is built from TRBV6-6 and TRBJ1-4, with 7 bases that match TRBD1. Germline V CDR1 and CDR2: MNHNY, SVGAGI (reference sequence). The CDR3 consists of 15 residues. CDR3 nucleotides: TGTGCCAGCAGTTACTCTCCGACAGGGTCCGGGAGTTGGGGTTTT. It translates to CASSYSPTGSGSWGF.

A single count supports this clone. This chain uses TRBV4-1 with TRBJ1-5; possible D gene TRBD1, 6 bases. This CDR3 spans 14 amino acids. Trimming stripped 3 bases from V and 0 bases from J, with 6 bases between. Germline V lookup: CDR1 MGHRA, CDR2 YSYEKL. This CDR3 is CASSQDSSNQPQHF. CDR3 DNA: TGCGCCAGCAGCCAGGACAGTAGCAATCAGCCCCAGCATTTT.

This clone was detected a few times. J is TRBJ1-2 and V is TRBV2; no definite D call. V lost 5 bases and J lost 7, with 17 bases in between. The CDR3 totals 14 residues. Germline CDR1 is SNHLY and CDR2 is FYNNEI. The CDR3 DNA follows: TGTGCCAGCAGTCCCGGACGGGGTAACGCTGGCTACACCTTC. Translation gives CASSPGRGNAGYTF. Looking up the rest from reference TRBV2 and TRBJ1-2 gives the full variable domain: EPEVTQTPSHQVTQMGQEVILRCVPISNHLYFYWYRQILGQKVEFLVSFYNNEISEKSEIFDDQFSVERPDGSNFTLKIRSTKLEDSAMYFCASSPGRGNAGYTFGSGTRLTVV.

The chain couples TRBV7-2 to TRBJ2-2, with D unclear. V was cut by 5 bases and J by 5 bases, with 12 bases left in between. The CDR3 is 14 residues long. Germline assignment: CDR1 SGHTA and CDR2 FQGNSA. The CDR3 nucleotides are TGTGCCAGCAGCGGGCCCCCGTGGACCGGGGAGCTGTTTTTT. The encoded protein is CASSGPPWTGELFF.

The rearrangement links TRBV18 to TRBJ2-3; possible D gene TRBD1, 5 bases. The CDR3 loop spans 15 amino acids. The germline V gene encodes CDR1 KGHSH and CDR2 LQKENI. V lost 4 bases and J 4 bases, leaving 15 bases between the germline ends. This chain's CDR3 is CASSRSPQGSDTQYF. CDR3 coding DNA: TGTGCCAGCTCACGTTCCCCTCAGGGTTCAGATACGCAGTATTTT.

The chain links TRBV7-9 to TRBJ1-5, with D hard to call. Germline values: CDR1 SEHNR, CDR2 FQNEAQ (reference sequence). V lost 5 bases, J lost 6 bases, and 11 bases lay in between. The CDR3 has 13 residues. This CDR3 reads CASSDRRAQPQHF. Here the CDR3 DNA reads TGTGCCAGCAGCGACCGGAGGGCTCAGCCCCAGCATTTT.